This TCR beta chain was documented in a study of blood T cell repertoires in COVID-19. The wider study: Sites across the United States, Italy and Spain contributed samples from acute and convalescent COVID-19.

Clones were read by immunoSEQ multiplex PCR, and TCRdb kept only the in-frame ones, dropping some. The sample lists around 330,000 clones, 85% occurring once. Enrolled through a virtual design, the participants were between roughly 18 and 89 years of age and came from about two dozen US areas. A COVID-19 case was met by exposed participants within 2 weeks before study entry. Germline V gives CDR1 MDHEN, CDR2 SYDVKM. V gave up 7 bases and J gave up 2 bases, with 9 bases separating them. The CDR3 is 12 residues long. The source material was PBMCs or T cells enriched from blood (not recorded which). This chain uses TRBV28 with TRBJ2-7, with D unclear. The receptor comes from a woman aged 30 to 39 who had been exposed to COVID-19. The CDR3 region is CASISRAYEQYF. The DNA for the CDR3 is TGTGCCAGCATCTCCCGCGCCTACGAGCAGTACTTC.